These 30 T cell receptor beta chains share one sample of origin, sequenced in a study of low-dose radiotherapy and immunotherapy resistance in tumors. Indicated time point: after trial treatment. Treatment specified: LDRT plus nivolumab, ipilimumab, low-dose cyclophosphamide and aspirin (RACIN trial). Primers used for first-strand cDNA, a TRAV- and TRBV-specific set, covered both alpha and beta chains. With a V-primer adapter and a constant-region primer, TCRs were amplified for around 20 PCR cycles. TCRdb reanalysed the reads using MiXCR and keeps one entry per CDR3 protein. The data contain 95,000 to 100,000 distinct CDR3 sequences, less than 25% of them singletons. The sequencing used PBMCs, collected after low-dose radiotherapy plus immunotherapy. Receptors were obtained from a male donor with prostate cancer.

This clonotype has a count of ten or more. The V call is TRBV6-2 or TRBV6-3, the J call TRBJ2-7; 8 bases line up with TRBD2. The germline CDR1 and CDR2 sequences are MNHEY and SVGEGT. This CDR3 contains 15 residues. V dropped 6 bases and J dropped 6; count of bases not matched to a gene: 13. CDR3 DNA: TGTGCCAGCAGCCTTACCACCGGGAGGGGAGGCGAGCAGTACTTC. Translation gives CASSLTTGRGGEQYF.

There are many counts of this clonotype. J is TRBJ2-7 and V is TRBV20-1; D is possibly TRBD2 (5 bases). Trimming took off 0 bases at V and 6 bases at J, with 9 bases between the two ends. Per germline, CDR1 DFQATT and CDR2 SNEGSKA (reference sequence). This CDR3 spans 12 amino acids. The CDR3 coding sequence is TGCAGTGCTAGAGATCGGGGTGGCGAGCAGTACTTC. Encoded protein: CSARDRGGEQYF.

There are many counts of this clonotype. The V gene is TRBV18, the J gene TRBJ2-7; D may be TRBD1 (6 bases). The germline V gene encodes CDR1 KGHSH and CDR2 LQKENI. The CDR3 has 15 residues. V was trimmed by 2 bases and J by 7 bases, leaving 18 bases between them. The CDR3 sequence: CASSPGQTSTGEQYF. The CDR3 bases are TGTGCCAGCTCACCAGGACAGACCTCGACGGGGGAGCAGTACTTC.

A few counts support this clonotype. This chain joins TRBV11-2 and TRBJ2-5; 7 positions agree with TRBD2. The CDR3 length is 15 residues. Germline CDR1 reads SGHAT; CDR2 reads FQNNGV. V lost 5 bases to trimming and J lost 9 bases; unmatched junction nucleotides: 15. The CDR3 region has the DNA TGTGCCAGCAGCCCGCCGCAGGGCGGGGGAAGGTCCCAGTACTTC. Protein product: CASSPPQGGGRSQYF.

Ten or more counts support this clonotype. The CDR3 nucleotides are TGTGCCAGCAGCCCAGGACAGGGGATCGAATATGGTGAAGCTTTCTTT. Its protein product is CASSPGQGIEYGEAFF. The chain combines TRBV7-9 with TRBJ1-1, with TRBD1 matching 9 bases. The V segment lost 5 bases and the J segment 7 bases; nucleotides outside the gene matches: 14. Germline V gene sequence: CDR1 SEHNR, CDR2 FQNEAQ (reference sequence). The CDR3 contains 16 residues.

With regard to this clonotype: Since the CDR3 does not end with the conserved phenylalanine or tryptophan, this likely comes from a read error. This sequence joins TRBV4-1 and TRBJ1-1; maybe TRBD1 (5 bases). The germline CDR1 and CDR2 sequences are MGHRA and YSYEKL. Trimming removed 5 bases at V and 5 bases at J, with 15 bases between. There are 14 residues in the CDR3. The DNA of the CDR3 is TGCGCCAGCAGCTGCACTGGGGGGGGGACTGAAGCTTTCTAT. Its protein product is CASSCTGGGTEAFY.

A word on this clonotype: A read error may explain this, as a much larger clone is one base away. The chain carries TRBV6-1 and TRBJ2-3, with 7 bases identical to TRBD2. Losses at the gene ends were 6 bases for V and 1 base for J; bases not matched to a gene: 13. This CDR3 region has 17 residues. Germline loops: CDR1 MNHNS, CDR2 SASEGT. The CDR3 sequence is CASSSALAEAGTDTQYF. CDR3 DNA sequence: TGTGCCAGCAGCTCAGCGCTAGCGGAGGCCGGCACAGATACGCAGTATTTT.

This clonotype was detected ten times or more. The chain couples TRBV12-3 or TRBV12-4 to TRBJ2-2, with 7 bases that match TRBD1. The V segment lost 3 bases and the J segment 0 bases; nucleotides outside the gene matches: 4. The CDR3 has 16 residues. The CDR3 is CASSFHGQANTGELFF. DNA for the CDR3: TGTGCCAGCAGTTTCCACGGACAGGCGAACACCGGGGAGCTGTTTTTT.

The chain links TRBV24-1 to TRBJ2-1, with D possibly TRBD2 on 5 matching bases. The CDR3 extends over 13 amino acids. Germline lookup yields CDR1 KGHDR and CDR2 SFDVKD. V dropped 4 bases and J dropped 8 bases, with 11 bases sitting between them. The chain's CDR3 is CATSDGDKDEQFF. CDR3 coding DNA: TGTGCCACCAGTGACGGGGATAAGGATGAGCAGTTCTTC.

This clonotype was recorded many times. The J gene is TRBJ2-5, the V gene TRBV13, with 7 bases matching TRBD1. V was clipped by 5 bases and J by 4 bases; unmatched bases: 7. From germline, CDR1 is PRHDT and CDR2 FYEKMQ (reference sequence). The CDR3 is made up of 14 amino acids. The CDR3 coding sequence is TGTGCCAGCAGCACACCAGGGGGTCGAGAGACCCAGTACTTC. Translated: CASSTPGGRETQYF.

This clonotype has at least ten counts. The chain joins TRBV19 to TRBJ2-1; 8 positions agree with TRBD2. Trimming removed 3 bases from V and 7 bases from J; junction bases left unmatched: 2. The CDR3 runs to 13 residues. Germline-derived CDR1 and CDR2 are LNHDA and SQIVND (reference sequence). This chain's CDR3 is CASSMERGNEQFF. CDR3 nucleotide sequence: TGTGCCAGTAGTATGGAGCGGGGGAATGAGCAGTTCTTC.

The chain couples TRBV2 to TRBJ2-7, with 8 bases aligning to TRBD1. CDR3 length: 15 amino acids. Germline-derived CDR1 and CDR2 are SNHLY and FYNNEI. V lost 4 bases to trimming and J lost 2 bases; unmatched junction nucleotides: 7. The CDR3, as DNA: TGTGCCAGCAGTGGCCCCGGGACAGGTACCTACGAGCAGTACTTC. Amino acids: CASSGPGTGTYEQYF.

This clonotype occurred many times. The chain has TRBV6-2 or TRBV6-3 and TRBJ1-2; D possibly corresponds to TRBD1 (5 bases). CDR1 and CDR2 (germline): MNHEY, SVGEGT. V lost 6 bases to trimming and J lost 6 bases, with 17 bases between them. The length of the CDR3 is 14 residues. CDR3 bases: TGTGCCAGCAGGGGCACGCAGGGTCGGCATGGCTACACCTTC. It is translated as CASRGTQGRHGYTF.

On this clonotype: A far bigger clonotype differs at one base, so this is likely a read error. The chain combines TRBV6-5 with TRBJ1-6, with 7 bases identical to TRBD1. With 5 bases clipped from V and 7 bases from J, the junction kept 11 bases outside the gene matches. The CDR3 contains 16 residues. The V gene's germline CDR1 is MNHEY and CDR2 SVGAGI. The chain's CDR3 is CASSAEQGQRNSPLHF. The CDR3, as DNA: TGTGCCAGCAGTGCGGAACAGGGGCAGAGGAATTCACCCCTCCACTTT.

This clonotype was detected ten times or more. V is TRBV4-1 and J is TRBJ2-3; 16 nucleotides agree with TRBD2. CDR1 is MGHRA and CDR2 is YSYEKL in the germline V gene. J lost 6 bases, V lost 1 base, and 4 bases had no gene match. The CDR3 has 17 amino acids. The CDR3 protein is CASSQAGTSGGADTQYF. CDR3 nucleotide sequence: TGCGCCAGCAGCCAAGCCGGGACTAGCGGGGGGGCCGATACGCAGTATTTT.

A few counts support this clonotype. The chain carries TRBV7-9 and TRBJ1-2; D gene uncertain. V was cut by 7 bases and J by 3 bases, with 12 bases left in between. The CDR3 has 13 amino acids. The germline gives CDR1 SEHNR, CDR2 FQNEAQ (reference sequence). CDR3 sequence (DNA): TGTGCCAGCAACGTGGGGTCCGACTATGGCTACACCTTC. Protein: CASNVGSDYGYTF.

This clonotype was counted at least ten times. The V gene is TRBV20-1, the J gene TRBJ2-5; D gene unclear. The CDR3 length is 14 residues. Trimming shortened V by 6 bases and J by 5 bases, and 19 bases separated the two germline ends. Germline-derived CDR1 and CDR2 are DFQATT and SNEGSKA (reference sequence). In nucleotides, the CDR3 is TGCAGTGCGCCACAAGGACCCTCTAGGGAGACCCAGTACTTC. It specifies CSAPQGPSRETQYF.

This clonotype was counted at least ten times. The V gene is TRBV9, the J gene TRBJ2-5; TRBD1 might be the D (6 bases). CDR1 is SGDLS, CDR2 YYNGEE, per germline. The CDR3 runs to 15 residues. V was trimmed by 3 bases and J by 4 bases, leaving 16 bases between them. Here the CDR3 reads CASSAQGSESETQYF. For the CDR3, the DNA is TGTGCCAGCAGCGCCCAGGGGTCGGAGTCAGAGACCCAGTACTTC.

In this sample, this clonotype turned up many times. This sequence joins TRBV29-1 and TRBJ1-1; D gene ambiguous. The germline V gene encodes CDR1 SQVTM and CDR2 ANQGSEA. Between the trimmed V and J ends, which lost 6 bases and 4 bases, there was a span of 12 bases. This CDR3 has 12 residues. CDR3 nucleotide sequence: TGCAGCGTCGCACTCGGGCGCACTGAAGCTTTCTTT. The encoded protein is CSVALGRTEAFF.

In its sample, this clonotype was seen many times. The chain carries TRBV19 and TRBJ2-2; D remains ambiguous. Trimming left V 7 bases short and J 6 bases short, with 12 bases between. CDR1 is LNHDA, CDR2 SQIVND, per germline (reference sequence). This CDR3 comprises 13 residues. DNA for the CDR3: TGTGCCAGTATCTTGGGGTCCTCCGGGGAGCTGTTTTTT. It encodes CASILGSSGELFF.

This clonotype was seen at least ten times. The genes are TRBV28 and TRBJ2-7; TRBD1 might be the D (5 bases). With 7 bases removed from V and 2 bases from J, the gap between germline ends came to 12 bases. The CDR3 loop spans 13 amino acids. The germline CDR1 and CDR2 sequences are MDHEN and SYDVKM. The CDR3: CASNPGQAYEQYF. The CDR3 DNA sequence: TGTGCCAGCAATCCTGGACAAGCCTACGAGCAGTACTTC.

The chain carries TRBV6-2 or TRBV6-3 and TRBJ2-3; D perhaps matches TRBD1 (5 bases). Trimming took 4 bases from V and 2 from J, leaving 13 bases between them. This CDR3 comprises 15 residues. The germline CDR1 and CDR2 sequences are MNHEY and SVGEGT. The CDR3 protein is CASSSPDSPTDTQYF. For the CDR3, the DNA is TGTGCCAGCAGTTCCCCCGACAGTCCCACAGATACGCAGTATTTT.

Of note for this clonotype: A far larger clone is a single base away, which makes a read error likely. The chain links TRBV18 to TRBJ2-1, with D perhaps assigned TRBD1 or TRBD2 (5 bases each). The CDR3 consists of 14 residues. Germline loops: CDR1 KGHSH, CDR2 LQKENI. V was shortened by 3 bases and J by 10 bases, with 16 bases between the two germline ends. The CDR3 loop is CASSPGEPPYEQFF. For the CDR3, the DNA is TGTGCCAGCTCACCGGGGGAGCCCCCCTACGAGCAGTTCTTC.

This clonotype was recorded many times. The rearrangement uses TRBV20-1 and TRBJ2-3, with 10 bases lining up with TRBD2. The J segment lost 6 bases and the V segment lost 7 bases, leaving 16 bases of the junction unmatched. Germline CDR1 and CDR2: DFQATT and SNEGSKA (reference sequence). There are 16 residues in the CDR3. This CDR3 is CSDRRAGGPRSDTQYF. CDR3 bases: TGCAGTGACCGGAGAGCGGGGGGGCCTCGGTCGGATACGCAGTATTTT.

This clonotype has ten or more counts. The V and J genes are TRBV2 and TRBJ2-3, with D perhaps TRBD1 (6 bases). CDR1 and CDR2 from the germline V gene are SNHLY and FYNNEI. V lost 11 bases, J lost 3 bases, and 18 bases lay in between. The CDR3 contains 14 residues. The CDR3 region is CAGARGRSTDTQYF. The CDR3, as DNA: TGTGCCGGAGCCAGGGGTAGGTCGACAGATACGCAGTATTTT. Using reference TRBV2 and TRBJ2-3 for the parts outside the CDR3, the full variable domain is EPEVTQTPSHQVTQMGQEVILRCVPISNHLYFYWYRQILGQKVEFLVSFYNNEISEKSEIFDDQFSVERPDGSNFTLKIRSTKLEDSAMYFCAGARGRSTDTQYFGPGTRLTVL.

This clonotype has at least ten counts. J is TRBJ2-1 and V is TRBV4-1; 11 nucleotides align to TRBD2. V lost 3 bases, J lost 4 bases, and 5 bases stayed unmatched. The CDR3 is 16 amino acids. From germline, CDR1 is MGHRA and CDR2 YSYEKL. The CDR3 loop reads CASSHPTSGDYNEQFF. In DNA, the CDR3 is TGCGCCAGCAGCCACCCGACTAGCGGGGATTACAATGAGCAGTTCTTC.

In regard to this clonotype: A far larger clone differs by one base, so this is likely a read error. This chain links TRBV7-9 with TRBJ2-1; 9 bases map to TRBD1. This CDR3 spans 14 amino acids. The germline gives CDR1 SEHNR, CDR2 FQNEAQ (reference sequence). J gave up 10 bases and V 5 bases, and 9 bases lay outside the gene matches. CDR3 in amino acids: CASSPGTGSYEQFF. The CDR3 nucleotides read TGTGCCAGCAGCCCCGGGACAGGGTCGTACGAGCAGTTCTTC.

This clonotype was seen many times. It may be a read error: a sequence one base away is much more abundant. The genes are TRBV7-2 and TRBJ2-7; 8 nucleotides line up with TRBD2. Germline CDR1 reads SGHTA; CDR2 reads FQGNSA. Trimming removed 5 bases from V and 2 bases from J; junction bases left unmatched: 5. The CDR3 covers 14 residues. The CDR3 spells CASSQSGGPYEQYF. In nucleotides, the CDR3 is TGTGCCAGCAGCCAGAGCGGGGGCCCCTACGAGCAGTACTTC.

This clonotype was seen many times. This chain connects TRBV12-5 to TRBJ2-3, with 10 bases identical to TRBD1. Unmatched junction bases numbered 3, after V lost 2 bases and J lost 1 base. There are 16 residues in the CDR3. Germline V gene sequence: CDR1 LGHNT, CDR2 FRNRAP. CDR3 in DNA: TGTGCTAGTGGTTTGCCCGGGACAGGGGGCACAGATACGCAGTATTTT. The encoded protein is CASGLPGTGGTDTQYF.

This clonotype has ten or more counts. This sequence joins TRBV7-9 and TRBJ2-1; TRBD2 matches 13 bases. The CDR3 sequence is 18 residues long. Per the germline V gene, CDR1 is SEHNR and CDR2 is FQNEAQ (reference sequence). With V trimmed by 5 bases and J by 3 bases, 10 bases remained unmatched. The CDR3 nucleotides read TGTGCCAGCAGCCTCCCTCGACTAGCGGGGGGTGTCTACAATGAGCAGTTCTTC. It codes for CASSLPRLAGGVYNEQFF.